Shown below are 16 T cell receptor beta chains from a single sample sequenced in a study of blood T cell repertoires in COVID-19. Measured with immunoSEQ multiplex PCR; TCRdb has only the in-frame clones, and not every one. The top ten clones hold over 15% of a sample with tens of thousands of clones, under 80% of them seen once. The specimen sequenced was peripheral blood. These receptors all stem from a man aged 60 to 69 with acute or convalescent COVID-19.

The chain recombines TRBV13 with TRBJ1-1; a weak D match, TRBD1 (5 bases). This CDR3 region has 13 residues. Trimming pared 1 base from V and 5 bases from J, leaving 8 bases between. From germline, CDR1 is PRHDT and CDR2 FYEKMQ (reference sequence). The CDR3 loop reads CASSLVGRTEAFF. CDR3 DNA: TGTGCCAGCAGCTTAGTGGGGCGAACTGAAGCTTTCTTT.

This clone was seen a few times. The chain has TRBV19 and TRBJ2-7; D might be TRBD2 (6 bases). V gave up 5 bases and J gave up 2 bases, with 10 bases separating them. The CDR3 extends over 13 amino acids. Germline CDR1 LNHDA, CDR2 SQIVND (reference sequence). For the CDR3, the DNA is TGTGCCAGTAGTCAGCGGGTACCCTACGAGCAGTACTTC. It is translated as CASSQRVPYEQYF.

V gene TRBV3-1 (or the pseudogene TRBV3-2) combines with J gene TRBJ2-6, with D perhaps matching TRBD1 (7 bases). The length of the CDR3 is 18 residues. V lost 1 base and J lost 2, with 15 bases in between. CDR1 LGHDT and CDR2 YNNKEL come from the germline V gene (reference sequence). CDR3 region: CASSQVRAGGTGANVLTF. DNA for the CDR3: TGTGCCAGCAGCCAAGTGAGGGCAGGGGGGACTGGGGCCAACGTCCTGACTTTC.

This clone was recorded only once. The V and J genes are TRBV18 and TRBJ1-1; a possible D gene is TRBD1 (6 bases). This CDR3 is built from 15 residues. Trimming cost V 5 bases and J 11 bases, with 24 bases left between them. Germline V gives CDR1 KGHSH, CDR2 LQKENI. CDR3 region: CASSSTGTRARRAFF. CDR3 DNA: TGTGCCAGCTCATCAACAGGGACCAGGGCAAGAAGGGCTTTCTTT.

A few counts support this clone. The chain couples TRBV11-2 to TRBJ2-2; 8 positions match TRBD2. The J segment lost 6 bases and the V segment lost 1 base, leaving 10 bases of the junction unmatched. The CDR3 runs to 17 residues. The V gene's germline CDR1 is SGHAT and CDR2 FQNNGV. The CDR3 loop reads CASSLVGSGSAPGELFF. Written as DNA, the CDR3 is TGTGCCAGCAGCTTAGTTGGGAGCGGGAGTGCGCCCGGGGAGCTGTTTTTT.

V gene TRBV3-1 (or the pseudogene TRBV3-2) combines with J gene TRBJ1-1; 9 bases map to TRBD1. The CDR3 totals 13 residues. J gave up 5 bases and V 4 bases, and 2 bases lay outside the gene matches. The germline CDR1 and CDR2 sequences are LGHDT and YNNKEL (reference sequence). The CDR3 DNA sequence: TGTGCCAGCAGCCTCGGGACAGGGACTGAAGCTTTCTTT. It is translated as CASSLGTGTEAFF.

The chain carries TRBV25-1 and TRBJ2-1; tentative D call: TRBD2 (6 bases). This CDR3 is 16 amino acids long. The germline CDR1 and CDR2 sequences are MGHDK and SYGVNS. The germline V and J ends were trimmed by 5 bases and 1 base, with 15 bases remaining between them. The CDR3 sequence: CASSPASGTSYNEQFF. The DNA of the CDR3 is TGTGCCAGCAGTCCCGCTTCGGGGACTTCCTACAATGAGCAGTTCTTC.

V gene TRBV19 combines with J gene TRBJ2-1; a weak D match, TRBD2 (5 bases). Germline V lookup: CDR1 LNHDA, CDR2 SQIVND (reference sequence). The CDR3 runs 12 residues. With 7 bases removed from V and 6 bases from J, the gap between germline ends came to 10 bases. CDR3 loop: CASKRVGNEQFF. CDR3 sequence (DNA): TGTGCCAGTAAGAGGGTGGGCAATGAGCAGTTCTTC.

For this clone: One junction end disagrees with the germline gene, perhaps due to a read error. V is TRBV25-1 and J is TRBJ1-5; the match to TRBD1 covers 8 bases. From germline, CDR1 is MGHDK and CDR2 SYGVNS. The CDR3 is 15 residues long. The CDR3 DNA reads as TGTGCCAGCAGTGCGGACAGGGACAGCAGTCAGCCCCAGCATTTT. It yields the protein CASSADRDSSQPQHF.

The chain is built from TRBV4-1 and TRBJ2-5; 8 nucleotides line up with TRBD2. The V gene end was trimmed by 0 bases and the J gene end by 4 bases; junction bases not matched to a gene: 7. Germline-derived CDR1 and CDR2 are MGHRA and YSYEKL. This CDR3 is built from 16 residues. CDR3 loop: CASSQETAGGVETQYF. CDR3 DNA sequence: TGCGCCAGCAGCCAAGAGACGGCGGGAGGCGTAGAGACCCAGTACTTC.

The V gene is TRBV12-2, the J gene TRBJ2-7; TRBD1, the table's D call, lacks a check against the DNA. TRBV12-2 is a pseudogene. The CDR3 contains 23 residues. Here the CDR3 reads CASRLEGQVEPGLGTTGSYEQYF. In DNA, the CDR3 is TGTGCAAGTCGCTTAGAGGGACAGGTGGAGCCGGGACTTGGGACCACCGGTTCCTACGAGCAGTACTTC.

The rearrangement joins TRBV10-2 to TRBJ2-7, with D unresolved. The CDR3 runs to 13 residues. CDR1 and CDR2 from the germline V gene are WSHSY and SAAADI. Trimming stripped 4 bases from V and 5 bases from J, with 12 bases between. The CDR3, as DNA: TGCGCCAGCAGTGGTTCTGCCCACAACGAGCAGTACTTC. This gives the protein CASSGSAHNEQYF.

The chain recombines TRBV30 with TRBJ1-1; TRBD1 matches 8 bases. V shed 4 bases, J shed 5 bases, and the junction held 6 bases outside the gene matches. The CDR3 extends over 13 amino acids. Germline V CDR1 and CDR2: GTSNPN, SVGIG (reference sequence). The CDR3 spells CAWKRTGTTEAFF. The DNA of the CDR3 is TGTGCCTGGAAAAGGACAGGGACGACTGAAGCTTTCTTT. The complete variable domain, with remaining parts taken from reference TRBV30 and TRBJ1-1, reads SQTIHQWPATLVQPVGSPLSLECTVEGTSNPNLYWYRQAAGRGLQLLFYSVGIGQISSEVPQNLSASRPQDRQFILSSKKLLLSDSGFYLCAWKRTGTTEAFFGQGTRLTVV.

The CDR3, as DNA: TGTGCCACCATCCTGGACAGGTCTCGGGAGACCCAGTACTTC. It translates to CATILDRSRETQYF. The chain uses TRBV28 and TRBJ2-5; 7 bases are a match to TRBD1. CDR1 and CDR2 from the germline V gene are MDHEN and SYDVKM. V lost 10 bases to trimming and J lost 5 bases; unmatched junction nucleotides: 13. The CDR3 is 14 residues long.

The rearrangement links TRBV6-2 or TRBV6-3 to TRBJ2-7, with D unclear. This CDR3 comprises 16 residues. The V and J ends lost 2 bases and 0 bases respectively, with 14 bases between them. Germline lookup yields CDR1 MNHEY and CDR2 SVGEGT. The CDR3 nucleotides are TGTGCCAGCAGTTACCGACTGGGTTCGACCTCCTACGAGCAGTACTTC. Protein: CASSYRLGSTSYEQYF.

DNA of the CDR3: TGTGCCAGTAGTACGCGGCCTAGCGGGAGGAGTGGGTACGAGCAGTACTTC. This codes for CASSTRPSGRSGYEQYF. V and J are TRBV19 and TRBJ2-7; TRBD2 matches at 11 bases. CDR3 length equals 17 residues. Germline trimming cut 4 bases from V and 4 bases from J; bases unmatched to any gene: 12. Germline CDR1 is LNHDA and CDR2 is SQIVND (reference sequence).